Only one count was recorded for the clone carrying this TCR beta chain. Its antigen is unknown. Libraries were prepared by immunoSEQ multiplex PCR; TCRdb keeps only in-frame clonotypes and omits some of them. The sample holds about 120,000 clones, about nine tenths seen once. Deletions cut 6 bases from V and 2 bases from J, with 14 bases between. The germline V gene has CDR1 LNHDA and CDR2 SQIVND (reference sequence). The CDR3 covers 15 residues. The data were taken from a study of T cell responses to AZD1222 COVID-19 vaccine. Study-level findings and limits: The study reported that nearly half of spike-specific TCRs target unmutated variant regions.

This sample comprised peripheral blood, obtained on day 0 of AZD1222 vaccination. This chain connects TRBV19 to TRBJ2-1; D may correspond to TRBD1 or TRBD2 (5 bases each). The receptor was isolated from an adult in good health. The chain's CDR3 is CASRRGPGPYNEQFF. CDR3 DNA sequence: TGTGCCAGTAGAAGGGGCCCGGGGCCCTACAATGAGCAGTTCTTC. Complete variable domain (other parts from reference TRBV19 and TRBJ2-1): DGGITQSPKYLFRKEGQNVTLSCEQNLNHDAMYWYRQDPGQGLRLIYYSQIVNDFQKGDIAEGYSVSREKKESFPLTVTSAQKNPTAFYLCASRRGPGPYNEQFFGPGTRLTVL.